The 25 T cell receptor beta chains given below trace back to one sample, sequenced in a study of blood T cell repertoires in COVID-19. Measured with immunoSEQ multiplex PCR; TCRdb has only the in-frame clones, and not every one. The sample lists about 98,000 clones; around 82% were seen once. The sample comprised peripheral blood. These receptors were taken from a man aged 65 to 85 with active or convalescent COVID-19.

J is TRBJ2-3 and V is TRBV20-1; the match to TRBD2 covers 8 bases. The CDR3 has 11 amino acids. The germline V gene has CDR1 DFQATT and CDR2 SNEGSKA (reference sequence). The V segment lost 7 bases and the J segment 14 bases; nucleotides outside the gene matches: 11. The CDR3 sequence is CSVSSGGGGYF. The CDR3 bases are TGCAGTGTATCCAGCGGGGGCGGCGGGTATTTT.

CDR3: CASRLAGDSYNEQFF. The CDR3, as DNA: TGCGCCAGCAGACTAGCGGGGGATTCCTACAATGAGCAGTTCTTC. This rearrangement joins TRBV5-1 to TRBJ2-1; 11 bases align to TRBD2. CDR3 length equals 15 residues. With 5 bases clipped from V and 1 base from J, the junction kept 2 bases outside the gene matches. Germline CDR1 and CDR2: SGHRS and YFSETQ.

This clone appeared a few times. The chain carries TRBV11-3 and TRBJ2-2, with D unclear. V lost 0 bases to trimming and J lost 8 bases, with 4 bases between them. Germline V gene data show CDR1 as SGHNT and CDR2 as YENEEA. The CDR3 loop spans 12 amino acids. The CDR3 loop reads CASSLEYGELFF. CDR3 sequence (DNA): TGTGCCAGCAGCTTAGAATATGGGGAGCTGTTTTTT.

V gene TRBV4-1 combines with J gene TRBJ1-2; a possible D gene is TRBD1 (6 bases). Trimming shortened V by 8 bases and J by 2 bases, and 15 bases separated the two germline ends. Looked up from germline, CDR1 is MGHRA and CDR2 is YSYEKL. CDR3 length equals 14 residues. CDR3: CASCPDSLNYGYTF. The DNA for the CDR3 is TGCGCCAGCTGCCCGGACAGTTTAAACTATGGCTACACCTTC.

The chain employs TRBV6-5 and TRBJ2-7; tentatively, D is TRBD1 (6 bases). This CDR3 has 11 residues. The germline CDR1 and CDR2 sequences are MNHEY and SVGAGI. V was cut by 2 bases and J by 8 bases, with 7 bases left in between. CDR3 loop: CASSYQGKQYF. The CDR3 DNA sequence: TGTGCCAGCAGTTACCAGGGGAAGCAGTACTTC.

The chain recombines TRBV25-1 with TRBJ1-1; 7 bases map to TRBD1. This CDR3 is built from 14 residues. J gave up 7 bases and V 2 bases, and 7 bases lay outside the gene matches. CDR1 is MGHDK and CDR2 is SYGVNS in the germline V gene. The CDR3 nucleotides are TGTGCCAGCAGTGAACCTGACCGGGACAGTGAAGCTTTCTTT. It codes for CASSEPDRDSEAFF.

The chain links TRBV3-1 (or the pseudogene TRBV3-2) to TRBJ2-7, with D possibly TRBD2 on 6 matching bases. The CDR3 consists of 14 residues. CDR1 and CDR2 from the germline V gene are LGHDT and YNNKEL (reference sequence). V lost 4 bases and J 4 bases, leaving 14 bases between the germline ends. The CDR3 DNA sequence: TGTGCCAGCAGCCGCGTCGGGACTCCGTACGAGCAGTACTTC. Protein sequence: CASSRVGTPYEQYF.

The chain combines TRBV30 with TRBJ2-5, with D uncertain. The V gene lost 1 base and the J gene lost 2 bases, with 8 bases spanning the gap. There are 13 residues in the CDR3. Germline values: CDR1 GTSNPN, CDR2 SVGIG (reference sequence). The CDR3: CAWSGLLQETQYF. Here the CDR3 DNA reads TGTGCCTGGAGTGGACTGCTTCAAGAGACCCAGTACTTC.

The chain joins TRBV9 to TRBJ1-1; D gene ambiguous. The germline V and J ends were trimmed by 2 bases and 7 bases, with 9 bases remaining between them. CDR3 length: 12 residues. Germline CDR1 SGDLS, CDR2 YYNGEE. The CDR3 DNA reads as TGTGCCAGCAGCGTCCTACGGGGTGAAGCTTTCTTT. Protein: CASSVLRGEAFF. Together with reference TRBV9 and TRBJ1-1, the CDR3 gives the full variable domain: DSGVTQTPKHLITATGQRVTLRCSPRSGDLSVYWYQQSLDQGLQFLIQYYNGEERAKGNILERFSAQQFPDLHSELNLSSLELGDSALYFCASSVLRGEAFFGQGTRLTVV.

This rearrangement joins TRBV9 to TRBJ1-2; no reliable D call. The germline V gene has CDR1 SGDLS and CDR2 YYNGEE. Between the trimmed V and J ends, which lost 3 bases and 1 base, there was a span of 10 bases. The CDR3 runs 14 residues. The CDR3 protein is CASSAGSLNYGYTF. DNA of the CDR3: TGTGCCAGCAGCGCGGGATCCCTTAACTATGGCTACACCTTC.

V is TRBV30 and J is TRBJ1-3; 8 nucleotides agree with TRBD1. The CDR3 contains 15 residues. Germline V gene sequence: CDR1 GTSNPN, CDR2 SVGIG (reference sequence). V shed 0 bases and J 4 bases; nucleotides not matched to a gene: 5. CDR3 DNA sequence: TGTGCCTGGAGTGTACCGGGACAGGCGGGAAACACCATATATTTT. Translation: CAWSVPGQAGNTIYF.

The chain combines TRBV2 with TRBJ2-2; 8 positions agree with TRBD1. CDR1 SNHLY and CDR2 FYNNEI come from the germline V gene. J gave up 3 bases and V 7 bases, and 4 bases lay outside the gene matches. The CDR3 has 14 amino acids. In DNA form, the CDR3 reads TGTGCCAGCATTTCACAGGGGGACACCGGGGAGCTGTTTTTT. Protein: CASISQGDTGELFF.

The chain recombines TRBV11-2 with TRBJ2-5; no clear D gene. The CDR3 totals 13 residues. Deletions cut 5 bases from V and 1 base from J, with 8 bases between. Germline-derived CDR1 and CDR2 are SGHAT and FQNNGV. The CDR3 nucleotides are TGTGCCAGCAGCCCGGGTCTCCAAGAGACCCAGTACTTC. Amino acids: CASSPGLQETQYF.

V is TRBV19 and J is TRBJ1-3; weak D call: TRBD1 (5 bases). Germline V gene data show CDR1 as LNHDA and CDR2 as SQIVND (reference sequence). The CDR3 length is 14 residues. V dropped 4 bases and J dropped 0 bases, with 7 bases sitting between them. The CDR3 loop is CASSSGGSGNTIYF. CDR3 sequence (DNA): TGTGCCAGTAGTAGCGGGGGCTCTGGAAACACCATATATTTT.

This chain uses TRBV14 with TRBJ2-7; tentative D call: TRBD2 (5 bases). Germline CDR1 SGHDN, CDR2 FVKESK. The CDR3 runs to 14 residues. Trimming removed 6 bases at V and 7 bases at J, with 19 bases between. The CDR3 nucleotides are TGTGCCAGCAGTCACGTCGGGGTATTGAGGGAGCAGTACTTC. Its translation: CASSHVGVLREQYF.

The J gene is TRBJ2-1, the V gene TRBV2, with TRBD2 matching over 14 bases. The CDR3 spans 18 residues. Germline V gene sequence: CDR1 SNHLY, CDR2 FYNNEI. The V and J ends lost 5 bases and 0 bases, in that order; junction bases with no gene match: 6. The CDR3 is CASSLTSGGASSYNEQFF. The CDR3 bases are TGTGCCAGCAGTTTGACTAGCGGGGGGGCTAGCTCCTACAATGAGCAGTTCTTC.

In its sample, this clone was seen once. The rearrangement uses TRBV6-5 and TRBJ2-3; perhaps TRBD1 as D (6 bases). V was shortened by 0 bases and J by 1 base, with 11 bases between the two germline ends. There are 16 residues in the CDR3. Germline V lookup: CDR1 MNHEY, CDR2 SVGAGI. In DNA, the CDR3 is TGTGCCAGCAGTTACTCGGGACAAGGCCGCACAGATACGCAGTATTTT. Its translation: CASSYSGQGRTDTQYF.

This clone was observed a handful of times. The chain recombines TRBV6-2 or TRBV6-3 with TRBJ1-6; TRBD1 might be the D (6 bases). This CDR3 has 15 amino acids. Germline loops: CDR1 MNHEY, CDR2 SVGEGT. V was pared by 0 bases and J by 6 bases, with 9 bases between. The CDR3: CASSYSVRGNSPLHF. DNA for the CDR3: TGTGCCAGCAGTTACTCAGTCAGGGGTAATTCACCCCTCCACTTT.

The rearrangement joins TRBV9 to TRBJ2-3; 14 nucleotides agree with TRBD2. The junction had 5 bases not matched to a gene; V was cut back by 4 bases and J by 4 bases. CDR1 and CDR2 (germline): SGDLS, YYNGEE. This CDR3 region has 16 residues. The CDR3 loop reads CASSPRTSGGSDTQYF. The CDR3 DNA sequence: TGTGCCAGCAGCCCCCGGACTAGCGGGGGGTCAGATACGCAGTATTTT.

This clone was seen a handful of times. The chain recombines TRBV30 with TRBJ2-2; TRBD1 might be the D (5 bases). V was trimmed by 4 bases and J by 6 bases, leaving 9 bases between them. This CDR3 comprises 12 residues. Germline loops: CDR1 GTSNPN, CDR2 SVGIG (reference sequence). Here the CDR3 reads CAWTSGPGELFF. The CDR3 DNA sequence: TGTGCCTGGACCTCAGGGCCCGGGGAGCTGTTTTTT.

CDR3 in amino acids: CASSWDKTEAFF. The DNA for the CDR3 is TGTGCCAGCAGTTGGGACAAGACTGAAGCTTTCTTT. The J gene is TRBJ1-1, the V gene TRBV5-4; TRBD1 is a possible D gene (6 bases). The V end lost 5 bases, the J end lost 5 bases, and 10 bases lay between the germline ends. The CDR3 is 12 amino acids. The germline V gene has CDR1 SGHNT and CDR2 YYREEE (reference sequence).

This clone was seen at least ten times. The chain combines TRBV6-6 with TRBJ1-1, with a tentative D call TRBD1 (5 bases). With 4 bases removed from V and 5 bases from J, the gap between germline ends came to 17 bases. CDR1 MNHNY and CDR2 SVGAGI come from the germline V gene (reference sequence). The CDR3 sequence is 15 residues long. The DNA of the CDR3 is TGTGCCAGCAGTTCCTCTCCGGGGGTGGGGACTGAAGCTTTCTTT. Translating gives CASSSSPGVGTEAFF.

A single count supports this clone. The chain links TRBV5-5 to TRBJ1-3, with 11 bases lining up with TRBD1. Germline V gives CDR1 SGHKS, CDR2 YYEKEE (reference sequence). J gave up 3 bases and V 3 bases, and 5 bases lay outside the gene matches. The CDR3 loop spans 16 amino acids. CDR3 sequence reads: CASSYGQGAVGNTIYF. For the CDR3, the DNA is TGTGCCAGCAGCTATGGACAGGGGGCTGTTGGAAACACCATATATTTT. The full variable domain, in which reference TRBV5-5 and TRBJ1-3 provide the parts outside the CDR3, is DAGVTQSPTHLIKTRGQQVTLRCSPISGHKSVSWYQQVLGQGPQFIFQYYEKEERGRGNFPDRFSARQFPNYSSELNVNALLLGDSALYLCASSYGQGAVGNTIYFGEGSWLTVV.

The chain recombines TRBV14 with TRBJ2-3; the match to TRBD1 covers 7 bases. Germline loops: CDR1 SGHDN, CDR2 FVKESK. The J segment lost 0 bases and the V segment lost 4 bases, leaving 7 bases of the junction unmatched. The CDR3 is 16 residues long. This CDR3 reads CASSRGGTASTDTQYF. The DNA of the CDR3 is TGTGCCAGCAGCCGAGGTGGGACAGCGAGCACAGATACGCAGTATTTT.

The rearrangement links TRBV28 to TRBJ1-1; D call uncertain. The CDR3 contains 12 residues. V was pared by 6 bases and J by 2 bases, with 7 bases between. Germline assignment: CDR1 MDHEN and CDR2 SYDVKM. DNA for the CDR3: TGTGCCAGCAGAACCACTAACACTGAAGCTTTCTTT. It yields the protein CASRTTNTEAFF.